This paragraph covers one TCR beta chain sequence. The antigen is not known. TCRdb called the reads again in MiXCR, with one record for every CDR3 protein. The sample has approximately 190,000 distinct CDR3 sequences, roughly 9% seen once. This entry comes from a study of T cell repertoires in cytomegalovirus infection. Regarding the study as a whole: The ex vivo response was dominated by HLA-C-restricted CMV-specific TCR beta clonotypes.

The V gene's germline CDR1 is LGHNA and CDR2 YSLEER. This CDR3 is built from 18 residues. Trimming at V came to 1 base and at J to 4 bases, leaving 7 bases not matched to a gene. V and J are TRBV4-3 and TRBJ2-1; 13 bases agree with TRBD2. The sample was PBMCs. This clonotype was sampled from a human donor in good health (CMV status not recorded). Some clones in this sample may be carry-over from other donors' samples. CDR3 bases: TGCGCCAGCAGCCAAGTTGGGACTAGCGGGACCCCTTACAATGAGCAGTTCTTC. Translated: CASSQVGTSGTPYNEQFF.